This TCR beta chain came from a study of T cells in Graves' hyperthyroidism and ophthalmopathy. Looking at the study overall: Blood from the periphery was taken at initial diagnosis, before any treatment.

RNA transcripts gave rise to amplified TCR beta CDR3 regions. The study used the HTBI primer set for a first-round RT-PCR of the TCR CDR3. TCRdb itself ran the multiplex PCR reads through MiXCR, one entry per CDR3 protein. The profile shows about 560,000 distinct CDR3 sequences, around 13% of them singletons. This clonotype was seen many times. The germline V gene encodes CDR1 MDHEN and CDR2 SYDVKM. V lost 6 bases and J lost 0, with 5 bases in between. The CDR3 runs to 13 residues. Newly diagnosed hyperthyroidism patients aged 18 to 65 years had disease lasting under 2 months. Diagnosis relied on clinical symptoms, serum thyroxine and TRAb, thyroid ultrasound and orbital computed tomography.

The receptor was isolated from a woman in her 40s with Graves' hyperthyroidism. Sequencing was done on a sample of blood. The chain links TRBV28 to TRBJ2-2; D is unresolved. The CDR3 sequence is CASSNPNTGELFF. CDR3 nucleotide sequence: TGTGCCAGCAGCAACCCGAACACCGGGGAGCTGTTTTTT.